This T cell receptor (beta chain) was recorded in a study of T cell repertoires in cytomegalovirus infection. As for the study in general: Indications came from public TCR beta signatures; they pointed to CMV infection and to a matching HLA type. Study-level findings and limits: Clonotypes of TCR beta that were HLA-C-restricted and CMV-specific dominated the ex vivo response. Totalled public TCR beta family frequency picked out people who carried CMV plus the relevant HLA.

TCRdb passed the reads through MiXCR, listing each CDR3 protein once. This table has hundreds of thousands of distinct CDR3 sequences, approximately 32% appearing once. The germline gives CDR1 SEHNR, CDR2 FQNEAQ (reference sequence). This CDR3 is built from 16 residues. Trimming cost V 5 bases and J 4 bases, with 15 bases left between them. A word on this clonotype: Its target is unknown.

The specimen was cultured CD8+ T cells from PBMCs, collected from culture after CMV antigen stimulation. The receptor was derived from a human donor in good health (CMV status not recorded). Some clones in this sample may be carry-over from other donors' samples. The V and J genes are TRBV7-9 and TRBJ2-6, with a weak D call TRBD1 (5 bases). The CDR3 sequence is CASSPRSGPGANVLTF. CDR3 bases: TGTGCCAGCAGCCCTAGATCAGGGCCCGGGGCCAACGTCCTGACTTTC.